These 10 T cell receptor beta chains originate from one sample sequenced in a study of shared clonotypes between healthy human individuals. Clones were sequenced by immunoSEQ multiplex PCR, and TCRdb holds only the in-frame ones, with some missing. The sample records 2 million to 2.5 million clones, 93% being singletons. The specimen sequenced was naive CD4+ T cells from PBMCs. The subset denotes: CD45RA+ positively selected. These receptors all stem from a man between 18 and 29 years old in good health. Some clones in this sample may be carry-over from other donors' samples.

About this clone: This sample includes further DNA sequences coding for the same CDR3. The rearrangement uses TRBV2 and TRBJ1-1, with D hard to call. V lost 2 bases to trimming and J lost 5 bases, with 6 bases between them. Germline CDR1 is SNHLY and CDR2 is FYNNEI. The CDR3 extends over 12 amino acids. CDR3 residues: CASSEMGTEAFF. The CDR3 DNA sequence: TGTGCCAGCAGTGAAATGGGGACTGAAGCTTTCTTT.

This sequence joins TRBV5-1 and TRBJ2-7, with D perhaps matching TRBD1 (5 bases). V was trimmed by 1 base and J by 3 bases, leaving 14 bases between them. The CDR3 runs to 15 residues. Germline lookup yields CDR1 SGHRS and CDR2 YFSETQ. The CDR3 coding sequence is TGCGCCAGCAGCTTGCTCCAGGGTAGCAGCTACGAGCAGTACTTC. Translated: CASSLLQGSSYEQYF.

J is TRBJ2-7 and V is TRBV9; either TRBD1 or TRBD2 may fit D (6 bases each). The germline V and J ends were trimmed by 0 bases and 6 bases, with 10 bases remaining between them. The CDR3 runs 13 residues. Germline CDR1 SGDLS, CDR2 YYNGEE. The DNA for the CDR3 is TGTGCCAGCAGCGTAGTCGAGGGGGGCGAGCAGTACTTC. It encodes CASSVVEGGEQYF.

This chain uses TRBV6-1 with TRBJ2-5; 8 bases match TRBD1. CDR1 and CDR2 from the germline V gene are MNHNS and SASEGT. The J segment lost 4 bases and the V segment lost 5 bases, leaving 6 bases of the junction unmatched. CDR3 length: 14 residues. This CDR3 is CASSSRGRGETQYF. CDR3 nucleotides: TGTGCCAGCAGTTCCAGGGGGCGGGGAGAGACCCAGTACTTC.

V gene TRBV4-2 combines with J gene TRBJ1-3; possible D gene TRBD1, 5 bases. V dropped 0 bases and J dropped 2 bases, with 8 bases sitting between them. The CDR3 is made up of 15 amino acids. In germline, CDR1 is LGHNA, CDR2 YNFKEQ. CDR3 sequence reads: CASSQDPGAGNTIYF. The CDR3 DNA reads TGTGCCAGCAGCCAAGATCCGGGGGCTGGAAACACCATATATTTT.

This clone was seen just once. The CDR3 DNA sequence: TGTGCCAGCAGTTTCCTTAACCCCCCTAGGACAGGGGCCAGCACTGAAGCTTTCTTT. Its protein product is CASSFLNPPRTGASTEAFF. The genes are TRBV28 and TRBJ1-1, with 9 bases aligning to TRBD1. Germline CDR1 is MDHEN and CDR2 is SYDVKM. Trimming cost V 3 bases and J 4 bases; bases outside gene matches: 18. This CDR3 region has 19 residues.

The chain couples TRBV7-9 to TRBJ2-3; D not certain. V was trimmed by 1 base and J by 1 base, leaving 12 bases between them. Germline-derived CDR1 and CDR2 are SEHNR and FQNEAQ (reference sequence). CDR3 length equals 16 residues. CDR3 sequence reads: CASSLENPWGTDTQYF. The CDR3, as DNA: TGTGCCAGCAGCTTAGAAAACCCCTGGGGCACAGATACGCAGTATTTT.

V is TRBV4-3 and J is TRBJ2-1; D unclear. V was clipped by 3 bases and J by 2 bases, with 11 bases between them. The CDR3 contains 15 residues. Germline V gene data show CDR1 as LGHNA and CDR2 as YSLEER. DNA for the CDR3: TGCGCCAGCAGCCAGCTACCGCGCACCTACAATGAGCAGTTCTTC. Amino acid sequence: CASSQLPRTYNEQFF.

This sequence joins TRBV9 and TRBJ1-1, with TRBD1 as a possible D gene (5 bases). The CDR3 spans 13 residues. Germline-derived CDR1 and CDR2 are SGDLS and YYNGEE. V was cut by 2 bases and J by 6 bases, with 11 bases left in between. CDR3 region: CASSVEGYAEAFF. DNA of the CDR3: TGTGCCAGCAGCGTTGAGGGGTACGCTGAAGCTTTCTTT.

The chain combines TRBV6-6 with TRBJ2-7; TRBD2 agrees at 10 bases. Germline V gene sequence: CDR1 MNHNY, CDR2 SVGAGI (reference sequence). The CDR3 totals 14 residues. V gave up 6 bases and J gave up 9 bases; unmatched junction bases: 11. CDR3 in amino acids: CASSHGLAGVAQYF. The CDR3 coding sequence is TGTGCCAGCAGCCACGGGCTAGCGGGGGTGGCGCAGTACTTC.